These 17 T cell receptor beta chains were sequenced from one sample in a study of CD8+ T cells in alopecia areata. Treatment meaning: oral pan-JAK inhibitor, 5-10 mg twice daily. RNA, once extracted, was reverse transcribed into cDNA for use as the sequencing template. Clones were read by immunoSEQ multiplex PCR, and TCRdb kept only the in-frame ones, dropping some. The sample yields over 250,000 clones, 60% seen once. The sample was CD4+ T cells sorted from blood, taken between weeks 51 and 54, from a patient treated with tofacitinib. The receptor source for this set is a human donor with alopecia areata.

The rearrangement uses TRBV15 and TRBJ1-5; D possibly corresponds to TRBD1 (5 bases). There are 15 residues in the CDR3. The V end lost 0 bases, the J end lost 9 bases, and 15 bases lay between the germline ends. Germline values: CDR1 LNHNV, CDR2 YYDKDF (reference sequence). This CDR3 reads CATSREIQAPGPQHF. The CDR3 DNA reads TGTGCCACCAGCAGAGAAATACAGGCCCCGGGGCCCCAGCATTTT. The full variable domain, completed using reference TRBV15 and TRBJ1-5, is DAMVIQNPRYQVTQFGKPVTLSCSQTLNHNVMYWYQQKSSQAPKLLFHYYDKDFNNEADTPDNFQSRRPNTSFCFLDIRSPGLGDTAMYLCATSREIQAPGPQHFGDGTRLSIL.

The CDR3: CASATGVNSPLHF. DNA of the CDR3: TGTGCCAGCGCTACAGGGGTCAATTCACCCCTCCACTTT. The chain combines TRBV5-6 with TRBJ1-6; 7 nucleotides agree with TRBD1. V dropped 7 bases and J dropped 7; count of bases not matched to a gene: 5. The CDR3 totals 13 residues. The germline V gene encodes CDR1 SGHDT and CDR2 YYEEEE.

There are a few counts of this clone. This chain links TRBV20-1 with TRBJ1-1; D not certain. Germline CDR1 DFQATT, CDR2 SNEGSKA (reference sequence). V was clipped by 7 bases and J by 2 bases, with 8 bases between them. This CDR3 has 11 residues. The CDR3 reads CSGLTNTEAFF. In nucleotides, the CDR3 is TGCAGTGGACTGACCAACACTGAAGCTTTCTTT.

The chain combines TRBV30 with TRBJ2-1, with TRBD2 identical over 13 bases. V was pared by 2 bases and J by 6 bases, with 4 bases of the junction left unmatched. Germline V gives CDR1 GTSNPN, CDR2 SVGIG (reference sequence). The CDR3 contains 15 residues. The CDR3 DNA reads TGTGCCTGGAGTACCGGGACTAGCGGGGCCAATGAGCAGTTCTTC. This codes for CAWSTGTSGANEQFF.

The chain joins TRBV7-8 to TRBJ1-1, with D unclear. CDR3 length: 18 amino acids. CDR1 SGHVS and CDR2 FQNEAQ come from the germline V gene. Trimming stripped 1 base from V and 1 base from J, with 19 bases between. The CDR3 nucleotides are TGTGCCAGCAGCTTAGAATTTGTCGGTAGGAGTCCGAACACTGAAGCTTTCTTT. It yields the protein CASSLEFVGRSPNTEAFF.

Concerning this clone: Other DNA sequences in the sample encode the same CDR3. V is TRBV29-1 and J is TRBJ1-2; 7 bases agree with TRBD1. Germline V CDR1 and CDR2: SQVTM, ANQGSEA. J was trimmed by 2 bases and V by 4 bases; bases with no gene match: 1. This CDR3 contains 12 residues. The CDR3 loop is CSVGQGNYGYTF. DNA for the CDR3: TGCAGCGTTGGACAGGGCAACTATGGCTACACCTTC.

The chain uses TRBV30 and TRBJ2-7; 9 bases agree with TRBD1. CDR3 length: 14 residues. Looked up from germline, CDR1 is GTSNPN and CDR2 is SVGIG (reference sequence). The trim removed 2 bases at V and 9 bases at J, leaving 11 bases unmatched. CDR3 sequence (DNA): TGTGCCTGGAGTTTGGGACAGGGATACCTGGTGCAGTACTTC. Amino acids: CAWSLGQGYLVQYF. Complete variable domain (other parts from reference TRBV30 and TRBJ2-7): SQTIHQWPATLVQPVGSPLSLECTVEGTSNPNLYWYRQAAGRGLQLLFYSVGIGQISSEVPQNLSASRPQDRQFILSSKKLLLSDSGFYLCAWSLGQGYLVQYFGPGTRLTVT.

The chain carries TRBV5-6 and TRBJ2-5; perhaps TRBD1 as D (6 bases). Trimming left V 2 bases short and J 7 bases short, with 12 bases between. Germline-derived CDR1 and CDR2 are SGHDT and YYEEEE. CDR3 size: 13 residues. The chain's CDR3 is CASSLQGVRTQYF. The CDR3 DNA follows: TGTGCCAGCAGCTTACAGGGCGTTCGGACCCAGTACTTC.

This clone was counted between two and nine times. V usage is TRBV10-2 and J usage is TRBJ1-4, with D perhaps matching TRBD1 (5 bases). V was clipped by 5 bases and J by 3 bases, with 13 bases between them. CDR1 is WSHSY, CDR2 SAAADI, per germline. The CDR3 length is 15 residues. CDR3 sequence reads: CASSPSGTANEKLFF. The CDR3 DNA reads as TGCGCCAGCAGTCCGTCGGGGACGGCTAATGAAAAACTGTTTTTT.

This clone occurred a few times. CDR3 amino acids: CASSQLRGLGCGYTF. The CDR3 region has the DNA TGCGCCAGCAGTCAGCTCAGGGGTCTTGGCTGTGGCTACACCTTC. The gene calls are TRBV23-1 and TRBJ1-2, with D maybe TRBD1 (6 bases). TRBV23-1 is assigned to the ORF class and has an uncertain function. This CDR3 is built from 15 residues. The V end lost 3 bases, the J end lost 7 bases, and 18 bases lay between the germline ends.

The CDR3 loop is CASSSVAGLWETQYF. CDR3 coding DNA: TGTGCCAGTAGTTCTGTGGCGGGGCTTTGGGAGACCCAGTACTTC. This chain joins TRBV19 and TRBJ2-5, with TRBD2 as a possible D gene (6 bases). The CDR3 length is 15 residues. Trimming removed 5 bases at V and 5 bases at J, with 18 bases between. Looked up from germline, CDR1 is LNHDA and CDR2 is SQIVND (reference sequence).

The chain joins TRBV7-9 to TRBJ2-5; no reliable D call. Germline V gene sequence: CDR1 SEHNR, CDR2 FQNEAQ (reference sequence). V lost 2 bases and J 11 bases, leaving 12 bases between the germline ends. This CDR3 has 12 amino acids. CDR3 DNA sequence: TGTGCCAGCAGCTTACCCGGCTTGGAGCAGTACTTC. Translation: CASSLPGLEQYF.

CDR3 DNA sequence: TGTGCCAGCAGTCGAACGCCGGACTACGAGCAGTACTTC. Protein: CASSRTPDYEQYF. The chain is built from TRBV27 and TRBJ2-7, with D hard to call. V was clipped by 5 bases and J by 3 bases, with 11 bases between them. CDR3 length: 13 amino acids. CDR1 is MNHEY and CDR2 is SMNVEV in the germline V gene (reference sequence).

As DNA, the CDR3 is TGTGCCTGGAGTGCTCAGGCCACCGGGGAGCTGTTTTTT. It translates to CAWSAQATGELFF. The genes are TRBV30 and TRBJ2-2; D gene ambiguous. V gave up 1 base and J gave up 4 bases, with 7 bases separating them. Germline V gene sequence: CDR1 GTSNPN, CDR2 SVGIG (reference sequence). The CDR3 sequence is 13 residues long.

In this sample, this clone turned up a few times. Sequence at one end of the junction differs from germline and may be a read error. As DNA, the CDR3 is TGCAGCGTTCAAGACAGGGGGCAGGCCTACGAGCAGTACTTC. Its protein product is CSVQDRGQAYEQYF. The rearrangement links TRBV29-1 to TRBJ2-7; 10 bases align to TRBD1. From germline, CDR1 is SQVTM and CDR2 ANQGSEA. This CDR3 has 14 residues.

This clone was counted a few times. The chain is built from TRBV29-1 and TRBJ2-7; 12 bases align to TRBD2. The CDR3 totals 13 residues. Germline CDR1 SQVTM, CDR2 ANQGSEA. The trim removed 6 bases at V and 6 bases at J, leaving 6 bases unmatched. The CDR3 DNA follows: TGCAGCGTACGACTAGCGGGGGCCATCGAGCAGTACTTC. It is translated as CSVRLAGAIEQYF.

This clone came up once. The chain couples TRBV30 to TRBJ2-5, with D possibly TRBD2 on 6 matching bases. CDR3 length: 15 residues. The ends were cut back, 1 base at V and 2 bases at J, with 14 bases in the middle. Germline V lookup: CDR1 GTSNPN, CDR2 SVGIG (reference sequence). The CDR3 sequence: CAWSATRGLQETQYF. DNA of the CDR3: TGTGCCTGGAGTGCGACCCGGGGACTGCAAGAGACCCAGTACTTC.